The 28 T cell receptor beta chains presented below share a single source sample, sequenced in a study of blood T cell repertoires in COVID-19. Profiling relied on immunoSEQ multiplex PCR, and the TCRdb table lists in-frame clones only, not all of them. Here the sample spans about 240,000 clones, approximately 83% being singletons. The sequenced sample consisted of peripheral blood. All receptors derive from a woman of 80 years or more with acute or convalescent COVID-19.

The V call is TRBV7-9, the J call TRBJ1-6; no clear D gene. The length of the CDR3 is 19 residues. Germline V gene data show CDR1 as SEHNR and CDR2 as FQNEAQ (reference sequence). Trimming took off 2 bases at V and 0 bases at J, with 17 bases between the two ends. The CDR3 nucleotides read TGTGCCAGCAGCTTAAGCGTGGGTGCCTCGGACTCCTATAATTCACCCCTCCACTTT. Translation: CASSLSVGASDSYNSPLHF.

This chain links TRBV4-2 with TRBJ2-7; TRBD1 agrees at 12 bases. The junction had 6 bases not matched to a gene; V was cut back by 4 bases and J by 5 bases. CDR1 and CDR2 from the germline V gene are LGHNA and YNFKEQ. This CDR3 contains 15 residues. Here the CDR3 reads CASSRGTGGGDEQYF. In DNA form, the CDR3 reads TGTGCCAGCAGCCGTGGGACAGGGGGCGGTGACGAGCAGTACTTC.

The DNA of the CDR3 is TGTGCCAGCAGCGTAGGAGAAGGGGGCCAATCACCCCTCCACTTT. Translated: CASSVGEGGQSPLHF. The chain joins TRBV9 to TRBJ1-6; 7 nucleotides match TRBD1. The CDR3 has 15 residues. The junction had 7 bases not matched to a gene; V was cut back by 0 bases and J by 10 bases. Germline V gives CDR1 SGDLS, CDR2 YYNGEE.

The chain uses TRBV7-8 and TRBJ1-4; the D is unclear. V was pared by 0 bases and J by 4 bases, with 9 bases between. The CDR3 is 15 amino acids. Looked up from germline, CDR1 is SGHVS and CDR2 is FQNEAQ. CDR3 loop: CASSLAPRGNEKLFF. The CDR3 coding sequence is TGTGCCAGCAGCTTAGCCCCCCGGGGTAATGAAAAACTGTTTTTT.

The chain employs TRBV7-6 and TRBJ1-1; no definite D call. The CDR3 has 13 residues. Trimming stripped 2 bases from V and 8 bases from J, with 12 bases between. CDR1 is SGHVS, CDR2 FNYEAQ, per germline. This chain's CDR3 is CASSLRRFEEAFF. The CDR3 DNA reads TGTGCCAGCAGCTTAAGGAGGTTTGAGGAAGCTTTCTTT.

This chain connects TRBV4-1 to TRBJ2-5; 7 bases are a match to TRBD2. The CDR3 extends over 14 amino acids. V was pared by 0 bases and J by 5 bases, with 3 bases of the junction left unmatched. In germline, CDR1 is MGHRA, CDR2 YSYEKL. For the CDR3, the DNA is TGCGCCAGCAGCCAAGATCCACTAGCGGAGACCCAGTACTTC. It is translated as CASSQDPLAETQYF.

This rearrangement joins TRBV5-6 to TRBJ1-1, with 8 nucleotides matching TRBD1. The germline V gene encodes CDR1 SGHDT and CDR2 YYEEEE. The V and J ends lost 3 bases and 6 bases, in that order; junction bases with no gene match: 7. This CDR3 region has 14 residues. CDR3 protein: CASSSLDRGSEAFF. The CDR3, as DNA: TGTGCCAGCAGCTCGCTCGACAGGGGCTCTGAAGCTTTCTTT.

This sequence joins TRBV2 and TRBJ1-4, with a tentative D call TRBD1 (5 bases). The CDR3 runs to 17 residues. CDR1 is SNHLY and CDR2 is FYNNEI in the germline V gene. Trimming stripped 2 bases from V and 2 bases from J, with 15 bases between. The CDR3 DNA reads as TGTGCCAGCAGTGAACAACCAGGGATTGTGACTAATGAAAAACTGTTTTTT. Translation gives CASSEQPGIVTNEKLFF.

This chain connects TRBV12-3 or TRBV12-4 to TRBJ2-1; TRBD1 matches 7 bases. The CDR3 contains 12 residues. J was trimmed by 8 bases and V by 5 bases; bases with no gene match: 3. Here the CDR3 DNA reads TGTGCCAGCAGTAAGACAGGGCATGAGCAGTTCTTC. This codes for CASSKTGHEQFF.

The chain couples TRBV4-1 to TRBJ1-4; no reliable D call. Trimming removed 0 bases from V and 8 bases from J, with 13 bases in between. The CDR3 is 15 residues long. The germline V gene encodes CDR1 MGHRA and CDR2 YSYEKL. The CDR3 here is CASSQEASRREKLFF. The CDR3 DNA sequence: TGCGCCAGCAGCCAAGAGGCAAGCCGGCGGGAAAAACTGTTTTTT.

This chain joins TRBV28 and TRBJ1-2; D is unclear. CDR3 size: 14 residues. The germline gives CDR1 MDHEN, CDR2 SYDVKM. Trimming shortened V by 4 bases and J by 0 bases, and 9 bases separated the two germline ends. CDR3 sequence: CASSSVNSNYGYTF. CDR3 DNA sequence: TGTGCCAGCAGTTCCGTGAACTCTAACTATGGCTACACCTTC.

V gene TRBV29-1 combines with J gene TRBJ1-1; no reliable D call. The CDR3 loop spans 11 amino acids. The germline V gene has CDR1 SQVTM and CDR2 ANQGSEA. V lost 6 bases, J lost 6 bases, and 11 bases lay in between. The CDR3 bases are TGCAGCGTCCGGCGGGAGTCTGAAGCTTTCTTT. Residues: CSVRRESEAFF.

This chain connects TRBV5-1 to TRBJ1-1, with D maybe TRBD1 (5 bases). The CDR3 length is 14 residues. CDR1 and CDR2 from the germline V gene are SGHRS and YFSETQ. V was trimmed by 6 bases and J by 4 bases, leaving 16 bases between them. CDR3 residues: CASTVGGSPTEAFF. Written as DNA, the CDR3 is TGCGCCAGCACCGTGGGGGGTAGTCCCACTGAAGCTTTCTTT.

This chain uses TRBV19 with TRBJ1-5; D uncertain. CDR1 is LNHDA and CDR2 is SQIVND in the germline V gene (reference sequence). V gave up 5 bases and J gave up 6 bases, with 14 bases separating them. The CDR3 sequence is 14 residues long. CDR3 nucleotides: TGTGCCAGTAGTTCCACGGCGGGTGGTCAGCCCCAGCATTTT. It encodes CASSSTAGGQPQHF. Looking up the rest from reference TRBV19 and TRBJ1-5 gives the full variable domain: DGGITQSPKYLFRKEGQNVTLSCEQNLNHDAMYWYRQDPGQGLRLIYYSQIVNDFQKGDIAEGYSVSREKKESFPLTVTSAQKNPTAFYLCASSSTAGGQPQHFGDGTRLSIL.

The rearrangement uses TRBV5-1 and TRBJ2-5, with 10 bases identical to TRBD2. V gave up 7 bases and J gave up 2 bases; unmatched junction bases: 11. In germline, CDR1 is SGHRS, CDR2 YFSETQ. CDR3 size: 16 residues. CDR3 bases: TGCGCCAGCCAACCCTCTAGCGGGGGTTTTCAAGAGACCCAGTACTTC. Protein: CASQPSSGGFQETQYF. The full variable domain, rest sourced from reference TRBV5-1 and TRBJ2-5, is KAGVTQTPRYLIKTRGQQVTLSCSPISGHRSVSWYQQTPGQGLQFLFEYFSETQRNKGNFPGRFSGRQFSNSRSEMNVSTLELGDSALYLCASQPSSGGFQETQYFGPGTRLLVL.

This clone was observed a few times. V is TRBV5-4 and J is TRBJ2-1, with D possibly TRBD1 on 6 matching bases. Germline V gives CDR1 SGHNT, CDR2 YYREEE (reference sequence). V lost 3 bases and J lost 10, with 14 bases in between. The CDR3 is 13 residues long. The CDR3 DNA sequence: TGTGCCAGCAGCTGGGGGCAGGGATCGGAGCAGTTCTTC. It codes for CASSWGQGSEQFF.

The sample holds one count of this clone. V usage is TRBV6-6 and J usage is TRBJ2-1, with TRBD1 as a possible D gene (6 bases). Per germline, CDR1 MNHNY and CDR2 SVGAGI (reference sequence). This CDR3 comprises 16 residues. V was pared by 6 bases and J by 4 bases, with 19 bases between. The DNA of the CDR3 is TGTGCCAGCAGCCCATCCACAGGGTTAGCATACAATGAGCAGTTCTTC. Translating it yields CASSPSTGLAYNEQFF.

The rearrangement links TRBV3-1 (or the pseudogene TRBV3-2) to TRBJ1-2; 7 bases align to TRBD1. V lost 3 bases, J lost 4 bases, and 5 bases stayed unmatched. Germline CDR1 LGHDT, CDR2 YNNKEL (reference sequence). The CDR3 consists of 14 residues. The CDR3 DNA is TGTGCCAGCAGCCACCGGGACAGAGCCTATGGCTACACCTTC. Translation gives CASSHRDRAYGYTF.

This clone has a single count. The V and J genes are TRBV28 and TRBJ1-2; 7 bases are a match to TRBD1. After removal of 5 bases from V and 8 bases from J, the junction contained 8 bases not matched to a gene. The CDR3 extends over 13 amino acids. From germline, CDR1 is MDHEN and CDR2 SYDVKM. The CDR3 reads CASSHQTGLGYTF. The CDR3 DNA follows: TGTGCCAGCAGTCACCAGACAGGGTTAGGCTACACCTTC.

This clone was seen ten or more times. The gene calls are TRBV5-1 and TRBJ1-1, with D uncertain. CDR3 size: 15 residues. With 0 bases removed from V and 2 bases from J, the gap between germline ends came to 11 bases. Germline V gives CDR1 SGHRS, CDR2 YFSETQ. The CDR3 reads CASSLAPTANTEAFF. The DNA of the CDR3 is TGCGCCAGCAGCTTGGCCCCTACAGCTAACACTGAAGCTTTCTTT. The variable domain in full, with the rest retrieved from reference TRBV5-1 and TRBJ1-1, is KAGVTQTPRYLIKTRGQQVTLSCSPISGHRSVSWYQQTPGQGLQFLFEYFSETQRNKGNFPGRFSGRQFSNSRSEMNVSTLELGDSALYLCASSLAPTANTEAFFGQGTRLTVV.

This clone was recorded once. The chain carries TRBV19 and TRBJ1-2; possible D gene TRBD1, 5 bases. The CDR3 is made up of 14 amino acids. CDR1 and CDR2 (germline): LNHDA, SQIVND (reference sequence). Between the trimmed V and J ends, which lost 4 bases and 4 bases, there was a span of 13 bases. DNA of the CDR3: TGTGCCAGTAGTACTTGGGACGGGAGCTATGGCTACACCTTC. Translating gives CASSTWDGSYGYTF.

The chain joins TRBV28 to TRBJ2-2; TRBD2 matches 9 bases. Germline lookup yields CDR1 MDHEN and CDR2 SYDVKM. The CDR3 is made up of 17 amino acids. V gave up 4 bases and J gave up 2 bases; unmatched junction bases: 8. The DNA of the CDR3 is TGTGCCAGCAGTTACCCGTTAGCGGGGGCCAACACCGGGGAGCTGTTTTTT. Translated, it gives CASSYPLAGANTGELFF.

The chain carries TRBV27 and TRBJ1-5; a weak D match, TRBD1 (6 bases). CDR1 is MNHEY and CDR2 is SMNVEV in the germline V gene (reference sequence). There are 15 residues in the CDR3. V was pared by 2 bases and J by 1 base, with 9 bases between. CDR3 region: CASSLNRDSNQPQHF. The CDR3 DNA reads TGTGCCAGCAGTTTAAACAGGGACAGCAATCAGCCCCAGCATTTT.

V gene TRBV12-5 combines with J gene TRBJ1-5; the D gene is possibly TRBD1 (6 bases). The V end was cut by 6 bases, the J end by 9 bases, with 12 bases between. The CDR3 sequence is 12 residues long. CDR1 and CDR2 (germline): LGHNT, FRNRAP. The CDR3 loop reads CASGSGQLPQHF. CDR3 sequence (DNA): TGTGCTAGTGGCTCTGGACAGTTGCCCCAGCATTTT.

The chain employs TRBV19 and TRBJ2-3; TRBD2 is a possible D gene (7 bases). The CDR3 runs 16 residues. Deletions cut 8 bases from V and 1 base from J, with 19 bases between. The germline V gene encodes CDR1 LNHDA and CDR2 SQIVND (reference sequence). The CDR3 here is CASQAGSRGGTDTQYF. The CDR3 DNA reads TGTGCCAGTCAAGCGGGAAGCAGGGGAGGCACAGATACGCAGTATTTT.

V is TRBV7-2 and J is TRBJ2-1, with TRBD2 identical over 9 bases. Germline CDR1 and CDR2: SGHTA and FQGNSA. With 1 base clipped from V and 4 bases from J, the junction kept 5 bases outside the gene matches. This CDR3 has 16 amino acids. The CDR3 reads CASSLESGGPYNEQFF. The CDR3 DNA is TGTGCCAGCAGCTTAGAAAGCGGGGGGCCTTACAATGAGCAGTTCTTC.

This clone is a singleton in its sample. The V gene is TRBV5-1, the J gene TRBJ1-6; tentative D call: TRBD1 (6 bases). V shed 4 bases and J shed 6 bases, with 14 bases lying between them. Germline V lookup: CDR1 SGHRS, CDR2 YFSETQ. The CDR3 is 15 residues long. For the CDR3, the DNA is TGCGCCAGCAGCCCTGGACAGTCTTTTAATTCACCCCTCCACTTT. Protein sequence: CASSPGQSFNSPLHF.

This chain links TRBV5-1 with TRBJ1-2; 10 bases fit TRBD1. Germline loops: CDR1 SGHRS, CDR2 YFSETQ. Unmatched junction bases numbered 9, after V lost 0 bases and J lost 7 bases. The CDR3 is made up of 16 amino acids. Here the CDR3 DNA reads TGCGCCAGCAGCTTGGCCGCCGGGACAGGGGTTTCTGGCTACACCTTC. It yields the protein CASSLAAGTGVSGYTF.